The entry below describes one T cell receptor beta chain. Its specificity is not known. The sample belongs to a study of a mutant IDH1 vaccine in newly diagnosed glioma. Method: immunoSEQ multiplex PCR; TCRdb's copy keeps in-frame clones and lacks some. Of approximately 62,000 clones listed, about 85% were seen once; the top ten hold roughly 4%. The time point denotes: week 35, safety follow-up. Doses consisted of 300 ug of mutant IDH1 20-mer peptide each, paired with topical imiquimod. Study-wide results and limits: It seemed that pseudoprogression was not linked to changes in the top peripheral T cell clonotypes.

V lost 3 bases and J lost 0, with 17 bases in between. This CDR3 is 18 amino acids long. Germline CDR1 reads SEHNR; CDR2 reads FQNEAQ (reference sequence). This clonotype was sampled from a man aged 25 to 45 with glioma. The rearrangement links TRBV7-9 to TRBJ1-4; tentative D call: TRBD1 (5 bases). The sequenced sample was PBMCs, obtained from a glioma patient whose treatment included an IDH1 peptide vaccine. CDR3: CASSFPTGQPATNEKLFF. The CDR3 nucleotides read TGTGCCAGCAGCTTCCCCACAGGACAACCTGCAACTAATGAAAAACTGTTTTTT.